This T cell receptor (beta chain) was sequenced in a study of blood T cells in healthy people across ages. Then a second PCR, running about 7 to 11 cycles, was carried out with a sample-barcoded 5' primer and a J-beta primer mix. Per sample, CDR3-containing paired-end reads numbered at least 3 million. TCRdb reprocessed the 5' RACE reads via MiXCR and lists one record per CDR3 protein. The table records hundreds of thousands of distinct CDR3 sequences, about 61% of them present only once. Concerning this clonotype: Its antigen is not known.

The CDR3 is 21 amino acids. Germline V gives CDR1 LGHNT, CDR2 FRNRAP. Study results and caveats: Long-lived donors exceeded aged donors in naive CD4+ cells and diversity.

Those donating, healthy Caucasian individuals from Russia, were aged roughly 6 to 100. The specimen was blood. The clonotype comes from a man in his forties in good health. This rearrangement joins TRBV12-5 to TRBJ2-1; the match to TRBD2 covers 8 bases. The closer fit of TRBJ2-7 to the DNA end suggests the J call may be wrong. In nucleotides, the CDR3 is TGTGCTAGTGGTTTGGCACACTCGGGACTAGTGAGCCTAAATTCCTACAATGAGCAGTACTTC. The encoded protein is CASGLAHSGLVSLNSYNEQYF.